This passage covers 21 T cell receptor beta chains from one sample sequenced in a study of blood T cells in healthy people across ages. Primers used in a second PCR of roughly 7 to 11 cycles were a sample-barcoded 5' primer and a J-beta primer mix. TCRdb fed the 5' RACE reads into MiXCR, producing one record per CDR3 protein. The sample consists of around 1,500,000 distinct CDR3 sequences, 28% of them appearing once. The sequenced material came from blood. The receptors derive from a woman aged 30 to 39 in good health.

The chain employs TRBV20-1 and TRBJ2-3, with unresolved D. The CDR3 runs 11 residues. The germline V gene has CDR1 DFQATT and CDR2 SNEGSKA (reference sequence). This CDR3 is CRALDTDTQYF. CDR3 DNA sequence: TGCAGGGCCCTTGACACAGATACGCAGTATTTT.

V and J are TRBV6-6 and TRBJ2-7; D may be TRBD1 or TRBD2 (5 bases each). The CDR3 is 16 amino acids. Trimming took off 3 bases at V and 4 bases at J, with 19 bases between the two ends. CDR1 MNHNY and CDR2 SVGAGI come from the germline V gene (reference sequence). As DNA, the CDR3 is TGTGCCAGCAGTTATGCGGGCGGGCAGGGATATTACGAGCAGTACTTC. Amino acid sequence: CASSYAGGQGYYEQYF.

The V and J genes are TRBV24-1 and TRBJ2-3; TRBD1 aligns across 9 bases. V shed 5 bases and J 4 bases; nucleotides not matched to a gene: 9. CDR3 length: 16 amino acids. Germline CDR1 KGHDR, CDR2 SFDVKD. The DNA for the CDR3 is TGTGCCACCAGTGCAACGGGACAGGGCCATTCAGATACGCAGTATTTT. Translated, it gives CATSATGQGHSDTQYF.

With respect to this clonotype: A read error is possible here, since a much larger clone lies one base away. This chain links TRBV10-2 with TRBJ1-5; D uncertain. The CDR3 runs to 13 residues. The ends were cut back, 7 bases at V and 1 base at J, with 8 bases in the middle. Germline V gene data show CDR1 as WSHSY and CDR2 as SAAADI. The CDR3 DNA sequence: TGCGCCAGCACAAGGGAGAGCAATCAGCCCCAGCATTTT. This codes for CASTRESNQPQHF.

This clonotype was seen at least ten times. The chain carries TRBV12-3 or TRBV12-4 and TRBJ1-2; D is unclear. CDR3 length: 12 amino acids. Trimming shortened V by 6 bases and J by 1 base, and 6 bases separated the two germline ends. The CDR3 reads CASRSRNYGYTF. In DNA, the CDR3 is TGTGCCAGCAGGAGTCGTAACTATGGCTACACCTTC.

Details on this clonotype: This clone may be a read error of a much larger clone one base away. The CDR3 bases are TGTGCCAGCAGTTGCTCCGGCCGAAGTTCCTACGAGCAGTACTTC. This sequence encodes CASSCSGRSSYEQYF. This chain uses TRBV6-5 with TRBJ2-7; the D is unclear. V was trimmed by 4 bases and J by 1 base, leaving 14 bases between them. Germline CDR1 reads MNHEY; CDR2 reads SVGAGI. CDR3 size: 15 residues.

The V and J genes are TRBV4-1 and TRBJ2-3; 10 bases are a match to TRBD2. The CDR3 runs 15 residues. Looked up from germline, CDR1 is MGHRA and CDR2 is YSYEKL. Unmatched junction bases numbered 9, after V lost 4 bases and J lost 8 bases. Here the CDR3 reads CASSPDVQRGGTQYF. The DNA for the CDR3 is TGCGCCAGCAGCCCCGATGTTCAGCGGGGGGGTACGCAGTATTTT.

This clonotype was recorded a few times. The chain employs TRBV9 and TRBJ1-3; maybe TRBD1 (5 bases). The germline V gene encodes CDR1 SGDLS and CDR2 YYNGEE. Trimming pared 0 bases from V and 0 bases from J, leaving 13 bases between. The CDR3 covers 17 residues. The CDR3 loop is CASSVGGRTSSGNTIYF. Here the CDR3 DNA reads TGTGCCAGCAGCGTAGGAGGGAGGACAAGCTCTGGAAACACCATATATTTT.

There are a few counts of this clonotype. CDR3 amino acids: CASSEAGQLRETQYF. The CDR3 DNA is TGTGCCAGCAGTGAAGCCGGCCAGTTAAGAGAGACCCAGTACTTC. The chain employs TRBV2 and TRBJ2-5; D not resolved. The CDR3 spans 15 residues. Germline V gene lookup returns CDR1 SNHLY and CDR2 FYNNEI. Trimming took 0 bases from V and 4 from J, leaving 12 bases between them.

In DNA, the CDR3 is TGTGCCTGGAGTCGACAAGAGAGATATGGCTACACCTTC. It yields the protein CAWSRQERYGYTF. The J gene is TRBJ1-2, the V gene TRBV30; D not resolved. Per germline, CDR1 GTSNPN and CDR2 SVGIG (reference sequence). Trimming took off 2 bases at V and 5 bases at J, with 12 bases between the two ends. The CDR3 runs 13 residues.

Only a few counts were recorded for this clonotype. The chain has TRBV12-3 or TRBV12-4 and TRBJ2-3; TRBD2 aligns across 7 bases. The CDR3 covers 15 residues. V lost 8 bases and J lost 1; bases outside the gene matches: 9. The CDR3, as DNA: TGTGCCAGCCAGCTAGCGGCGATGGGCACAGATACGCAGTATTTT. It specifies CASQLAAMGTDTQYF.

The chain couples TRBV12-3 or TRBV12-4 to TRBJ2-7; no clear D. The V end was cut by 3 bases, the J end by 7 bases, with 13 bases between. This CDR3 is built from 13 residues. CDR3 nucleotide sequence: TGTGCCAGCAGTTTTTCTGTGGTTGGGGAGCAGTACTTC. Translated, it gives CASSFSVVGEQYF.

The chain has TRBV5-1 and TRBJ1-6; tentative D call: TRBD1 (5 bases). CDR1 and CDR2 (germline): SGHRS, YFSETQ. This CDR3 is built from 14 residues. The ends were cut back, 3 bases at V and 5 bases at J, with 9 bases in the middle. The CDR3 bases are TGCGCCAGCAGCTCGACAGTGGATAATTCACCCCTCCACTTT. Its protein is CASSSTVDNSPLHF.

V and J are TRBV12-3 or TRBV12-4 and TRBJ2-1, with 10 bases identical to TRBD2. The ends lost 4 bases at V and 8 bases at J; junction bases unmatched: 8. The CDR3 covers 15 residues. Here the CDR3 reads CASSWLTSGTHEQFF. CDR3 coding DNA: TGTGCCAGCAGTTGGTTAACTAGCGGGACCCATGAGCAGTTCTTC.

The chain is built from TRBV7-9 and TRBJ1-5, with 9 bases matching TRBD1. Germline loops: CDR1 SEHNR, CDR2 FQNEAQ (reference sequence). The CDR3 consists of 16 residues. Unmatched junction bases numbered 11, after V lost 4 bases and J lost 7 bases. The CDR3 loop reads CASSSGQGSANQPQHF. The DNA for the CDR3 is TGTGCCAGCAGCTCCGGACAGGGGAGCGCGAACCAGCCCCAGCATTTT. Full variable domain (remainder filled in from reference TRBV7-9 and TRBJ1-5): DTGVSQNPRHKITKRGQNVTFRCDPISEHNRLYWYRQTLGQGPEFLTYFQNEAQLEKSRLLSDRFSAERPKGSFSTLEIQRTEQGDSAMYLCASSSGQGSANQPQHFGDGTRLSIL.

The CDR3 DNA reads TGCGCCAGCAGCCTACGGGACAGTGGGAGGGATGAGCAGTTCTTC. Its translation: CASSLRDSGRDEQFF. The chain links TRBV5-1 to TRBJ2-1, with D perhaps TRBD1 or TRBD2 (7 bases each). The germline V gene has CDR1 SGHRS and CDR2 YFSETQ. The CDR3 has 15 residues. Trimming left V 4 bases short and J 8 bases short, with 19 bases between. The whole variable domain, remainder taken from reference TRBV5-1 and TRBJ2-1, is KAGVTQTPRYLIKTRGQQVTLSCSPISGHRSVSWYQQTPGQGLQFLFEYFSETQRNKGNFPGRFSGRQFSNSRSEMNVSTLELGDSALYLCASSLRDSGRDEQFFGPGTRLTVL.

The chain joins TRBV24-1 to TRBJ2-5, with D possibly matching TRBD2 (6 bases). Trimming pared 5 bases from V and 5 bases from J, leaving 20 bases between. Germline loops: CDR1 KGHDR, CDR2 SFDVKD. This CDR3 has 16 residues. This chain's CDR3 is CATSGRGTGVWETQYF. The CDR3 DNA sequence: TGTGCCACCAGTGGCCGAGGGACTGGCGTTTGGGAGACCCAGTACTTC.

J is TRBJ1-2 and V is TRBV4-1; tentatively, D is TRBD1 (5 bases). The CDR3 consists of 17 residues. The V end was cut by 3 bases, the J end by 4 bases, with 21 bases between. Germline V gene lookup returns CDR1 MGHRA and CDR2 YSYEKL. The chain's CDR3 is CASSQPTRGREGYGYTF. In DNA, the CDR3 is TGCGCCAGCAGCCAGCCAACACGGGGGAGGGAAGGCTATGGCTACACCTTC.

The rearrangement joins TRBV5-1 to TRBJ1-1, with D maybe TRBD1 (5 bases). CDR3 length: 15 residues. Germline assignment: CDR1 SGHRS and CDR2 YFSETQ. With 2 bases removed from V and 1 base from J, the gap between germline ends came to 12 bases. CDR3: CASSLTPGQNTEAFF. CDR3 nucleotide sequence: TGCGCCAGCAGCTTAACTCCTGGACAGAACACTGAAGCTTTCTTT.

This clonotype was counted a few times. The rearrangement joins TRBV7-2 to TRBJ2-1; D could derive from TRBD1 or TRBD2 (5 bases each). V lost 2 bases and J 5 bases, leaving 16 bases between the germline ends. CDR3 length: 16 residues. Germline V gene data show CDR1 as SGHTA and CDR2 as FQGNSA. The CDR3 sequence is CASSLTFSRGHNEQFF. The CDR3 coding sequence is TGTGCCAGCAGCTTAACGTTCTCACGGGGCCACAATGAGCAGTTCTTC.

This clonotype was recorded at least ten times. This chain links TRBV12-3 or TRBV12-4 with TRBJ2-5; a weak D match, TRBD1 (6 bases). The ends were cut back, 1 base at V and 2 bases at J, with 8 bases in the middle. The CDR3 has 14 residues. CDR3 sequence: CASSLDRDQETQYF. In nucleotides, the CDR3 is TGTGCCAGCAGTTTAGACAGGGATCAAGAGACCCAGTACTTC.